These 8 T cell receptor beta chains were all obtained from the same sample, sequenced in a study of blood T cell repertoires in COVID-19. Profiling relied on immunoSEQ multiplex PCR, and the TCRdb table lists in-frame clones only, not all of them. The sample has roughly 60,000 clones, around 79% seen once. Sequencing was performed on peripheral blood. These TCRs come from a human donor in a cohort sampled during active COVID-19.

The rearrangement links TRBV19 to TRBJ1-1; D is possibly TRBD1 (6 bases). Germline CDR1 and CDR2: LNHDA and SQIVND (reference sequence). Trimming took 5 bases from V and 7 from J, leaving 17 bases between them. CDR3 size: 14 residues. CDR3 bases: TGTGCCAGTAGTCTAAAACAGGGTAGCATTGAAGCTTTCTTT. The encoded protein is CASSLKQGSIEAFF.

In its sample, this clone was seen once. The chain couples TRBV15 to TRBJ2-7; D uncertain. CDR1 LNHNV and CDR2 YYDKDF come from the germline V gene (reference sequence). The CDR3 is 15 amino acids. Between the trimmed V and J ends, which lost 1 base and 1 base, there was a span of 11 bases. Here the CDR3 DNA reads TGTGCCACCAGCAGAGCATTTTCGACATCCTACGAGCAGTACTTC. Translated, it gives CATSRAFSTSYEQYF.

The V and J genes are TRBV30 and TRBJ2-5; no clear D gene. CDR3 length: 11 residues. Trimming stripped 0 bases from V and 7 bases from J, with 6 bases between. Per the germline V gene, CDR1 is GTSNPN and CDR2 is SVGIG (reference sequence). Here the CDR3 DNA reads TGTGCCTGGAGTGTTAGCTGGACCCAGTACTTC. Translation gives CAWSVSWTQYF.

The rearrangement uses TRBV7-8 and TRBJ2-7, with D possibly TRBD1 on 6 matching bases. The V end lost 8 bases, the J end lost 0 bases, and 14 bases lay between the germline ends. The CDR3 runs 14 residues. Germline V gene sequence: CDR1 SGHVS, CDR2 FQNEAQ. The CDR3 protein is CASQMRGNSYEQYF. CDR3 DNA: TGTGCCAGCCAGATGAGGGGGAACTCCTACGAGCAGTACTTC.

The V and J genes are TRBV3-1 (or the pseudogene TRBV3-2) and TRBJ2-1; 10 bases line up with TRBD1. V lost 4 bases and J lost 8; bases outside the gene matches: 8. Germline V gene sequence: CDR1 LGHDT, CDR2 YNNKEL (reference sequence). CDR3 length: 15 amino acids. The CDR3 protein is CASSRTTGGRDEQFF. Written as DNA, the CDR3 is TGTGCCAGCAGCCGAACGACAGGGGGCCGCGATGAGCAGTTCTTC.

V is TRBV6-2 or TRBV6-3 and J is TRBJ1-5; D gene uncertain. The CDR3 runs 14 residues. V was shortened by 6 bases and J by 4 bases, with 13 bases between the two germline ends. Germline-derived CDR1 and CDR2 are MNHEY and SVGEGT. The CDR3 nucleotides read TGTGCCAGCAGCCAAGACACCTTTAATCAGCCCCAGCATTTT. Translation gives CASSQDTFNQPQHF.

The chain carries TRBV4-1 and TRBJ1-4; 9 positions match TRBD1. The CDR3 runs 13 residues. V was pared by 4 bases and J by 8 bases, with 2 bases of the junction left unmatched. Germline V gene sequence: CDR1 MGHRA, CDR2 YSYEKL. CDR3: CASSRGTGEKLFF. The CDR3 DNA reads as TGCGCCAGCAGCCGCGGGACAGGGGAAAAACTGTTTTTT.

V is TRBV2 and J is TRBJ1-6; D gene unclear. Germline CDR1 is SNHLY and CDR2 is FYNNEI. This CDR3 has 13 amino acids. V dropped 6 bases and J dropped 7 bases, with 10 bases sitting between them. The CDR3 spells CASRTFMNSPLHF. As DNA, the CDR3 is TGTGCCAGCAGGACATTTATGAATTCACCCCTCCACTTT. Looking up the rest from reference TRBV2 and TRBJ1-6 gives the full variable domain: EPEVTQTPSHQVTQMGQEVILRCVPISNHLYFYWYRQILGQKVEFLVSFYNNEISEKSEIFDDQFSVERPDGSNFTLKIRSTKLEDSAMYFCASRTFMNSPLHFGNGTRLTVT.